Sequencing of this T cell receptor (beta chain) was carried out in a study of early T cells in non-severe SARS-CoV-2 infection. This clonotype was picked up many times. This CDR3 is 14 amino acids long. V gave up 6 bases and J gave up 6 bases, with 14 bases separating them. Individual cDNA molecules received unique molecular identifiers during library preparation. A single record per CDR3 protein comes from TCRdb applying MiXCR to the 5' RACE reads. Among tens of thousands of distinct CDR3 sequences listed, roughly 8% were seen once. Sequencing was performed on whole blood, taken at baseline. The rearrangement links TRBV12-3 or TRBV12-4 to TRBJ2-2; no reliable D call. This TCR came from an adult who was a healthcare worker with PCR-confirmed SARS-CoV-2 infection or an uninfected control (not recorded which). In DNA, the CDR3 is TGTGCCAGCAGCCAGGAGTTAGTGTCCGGGGAGCTGTTTTTT. Its protein is CASSQELVSGELFF.